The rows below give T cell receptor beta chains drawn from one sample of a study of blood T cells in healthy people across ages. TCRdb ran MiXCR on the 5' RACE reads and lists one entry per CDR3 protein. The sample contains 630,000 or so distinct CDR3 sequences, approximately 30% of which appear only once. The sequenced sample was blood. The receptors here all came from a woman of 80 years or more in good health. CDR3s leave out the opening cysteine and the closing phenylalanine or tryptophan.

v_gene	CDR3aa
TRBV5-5	ASSPGWIRREKLF
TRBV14	ASSQLAGAGELF
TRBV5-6	ASGEAGGYGYT
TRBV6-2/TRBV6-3	ASRPRTSGGCNEQF
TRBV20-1	SASPGSEETQY
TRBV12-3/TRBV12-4	ASSLETGELF
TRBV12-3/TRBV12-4	ASSGTSGGLSSTDAQY
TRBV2	TSRTVVDRGFNEQY
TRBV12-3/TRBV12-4	ASNMGRLAGAYEQY
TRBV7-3	ASSQGGTSGGSEQF
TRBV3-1	ASSQLDSYEQY
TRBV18	ASSPKNNEQF
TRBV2	ASSSGGAQETQY
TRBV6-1	ASSEGGLAPYEQY
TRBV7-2	ASSLAERAGGSGTQY
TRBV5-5	ASIQSGSSYNEQF
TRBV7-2	ASSSSTGAVETQY
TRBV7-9	ASSRSGGETDTQY
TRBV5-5	ASSLWFAKLNTGELF
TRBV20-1	SASTGPYEQY
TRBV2	ARPRDSVYEQY
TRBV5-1	ATNPSPGQLSYGYT
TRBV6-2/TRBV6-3	ASTGLEELF
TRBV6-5	ASSSRGGGHEQF
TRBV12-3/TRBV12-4	ASSFGRGNSPLH
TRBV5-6	ASSFGAETQY
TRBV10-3	AISANYQRDNEQF
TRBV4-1	ASTPGTAGGFQETQY
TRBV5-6	ASSSSLTLVPTEAF
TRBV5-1	ASSLGGIRDEQY
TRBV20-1	SASHGGRFQETQY
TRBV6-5	ASSYAHPSTGGNYGYT
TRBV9	ASSAQDGTYELQY
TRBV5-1	ASSRLLTSGGENEQF
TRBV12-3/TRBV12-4	ASSITGDSTDAQY
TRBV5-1	ASSLTDPGRETQY
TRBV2	ASMISVGGELF
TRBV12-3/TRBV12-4	ASTDRGREKLF
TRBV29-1	SVERQGMGYT
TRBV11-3	ASSLASGTGPYNEQY
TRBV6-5	ASSYSFLQPPH
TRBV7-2	ASSQQGRRNEKLF
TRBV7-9	ASKSKAVGRDTQY
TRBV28	ASNLQGTNTEAF
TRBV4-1	ASSKRGYGYT
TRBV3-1	ASSPRGGGEKLF
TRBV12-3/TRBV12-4	ASSLGQGTGELF
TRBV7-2	ASSSDSAYSNQPQH